The 22 T cell receptor beta chains in this list originate from one sample, sequenced in a study of blood T cell repertoires in COVID-19. Sequencing used immunoSEQ multiplex PCR; TCRdb keeps in-frame clones, though not all of them. The repertoire holds about 190,000 clones, with 82% as singletons. The sample comprised peripheral blood. These receptors originate from a woman in her 30s with acute or convalescent COVID-19.

V and J are TRBV13 and TRBJ2-5; D may be TRBD2 (6 bases). The CDR3 consists of 15 residues. Germline-derived CDR1 and CDR2 are PRHDT and FYEKMQ (reference sequence). V lost 1 base and J 1 base, leaving 10 bases between the germline ends. This CDR3 reads CASSLVGLSQETQYF. The CDR3 coding sequence is TGTGCCAGCAGCTTAGTAGGACTAAGCCAAGAGACCCAGTACTTC.

The chain is built from TRBV7-6 and TRBJ2-5, with TRBD1 as a possible D gene (6 bases). The germline V and J ends were trimmed by 1 base and 5 bases, with 11 bases remaining between them. This CDR3 has 14 amino acids. Looked up from germline, CDR1 is SGHVS and CDR2 is FNYEAQ. The CDR3 DNA reads as TGTGCCAGCAGCTTAGTTGGGGGCGCGGAGACCCAGTACTTC. Protein product: CASSLVGGAETQYF.

This clone has a single count. The V and J genes are TRBV14 and TRBJ2-7; tentative D call: TRBD1 (6 bases). The V end was cut by 1 base, the J end by 1 base, with 17 bases between. CDR1 and CDR2 from the germline V gene are SGHDN and FVKESK. The CDR3 covers 17 residues. CDR3 loop: CASSQAPGRGKSYEQYF. For the CDR3, the DNA is TGTGCCAGCAGCCAAGCCCCGGGCAGGGGCAAGTCCTACGAGCAGTACTTC.

This clone was counted a single time. V usage is TRBV18 and J usage is TRBJ2-3; TRBD2 matches at 13 bases. The CDR3 runs to 16 residues. Germline values: CDR1 KGHSH, CDR2 LQKENI. With V trimmed by 5 bases and J by 4 bases, 6 bases remained unmatched. The CDR3 here is CASSALGLAGPDTQYF. The CDR3 nucleotides read TGTGCCAGCTCAGCGTTGGGACTAGCGGGACCAGATACGCAGTATTTT.

The chain couples TRBV30 to TRBJ2-5; 8 bases match TRBD2. V shed 0 bases, J shed 5 bases, and the junction held 8 bases outside the gene matches. Germline lookup yields CDR1 GTSNPN and CDR2 SVGIG (reference sequence). The CDR3 has 15 amino acids. CDR3 residues: CAWSVRGGGQETQYF. DNA for the CDR3: TGTGCCTGGAGTGTACGAGGCGGGGGGCAGGAGACCCAGTACTTC.

The V gene is TRBV11-2, the J gene TRBJ2-6; D is possibly TRBD2 (6 bases). This CDR3 is 19 amino acids long. The germline V gene has CDR1 SGHAT and CDR2 FQNNGV. V lost 0 bases to trimming and J lost 6 bases, with 21 bases between them. The CDR3 DNA follows: TGTGCCAGCAGCTTAGATCCCCGGGACGGGAGAGGCCCGGCCAACGTCCTGACTTTC. Translated: CASSLDPRDGRGPANVLTF. The full variable domain, its missing parts supplied by reference TRBV11-2 and TRBJ2-6, is EAGVAQSPRYKIIEKRQSVAFWCNPISGHATLYWYQQILGQGPKLLIQFQNNGVVDDSQLPKDRFSAERLKGVDSTLKIQPAKLEDSAVYLCASSLDPRDGRGPANVLTFGAGSRLTVL.

The rearrangement joins TRBV4-3 to TRBJ2-7; TRBD2 matches at 9 bases. V shed 0 bases, J shed 5 bases, and the junction held 11 bases outside the gene matches. Germline CDR1 LGHNA, CDR2 YSLEER. The CDR3 extends over 17 amino acids. The CDR3 is CASSQDLLGLAPNEQYF. The CDR3 coding sequence is TGCGCCAGCAGCCAAGATTTACTTGGACTAGCGCCCAACGAGCAGTACTTC.

V usage is TRBV14 and J usage is TRBJ1-2; no definite D call. The V gene lost 1 base and the J gene lost 2 bases, with 5 bases spanning the gap. In germline, CDR1 is SGHDN, CDR2 FVKESK. The CDR3 totals 13 residues. In nucleotides, the CDR3 is TGTGCCAGCAGCCAAGTAGCGAACTATGGCTACACCTTC. Residues: CASSQVANYGYTF.

J is TRBJ2-7 and V is TRBV18; maybe TRBD1 (5 bases). This CDR3 has 14 residues. Trimming cost V 0 bases and J 1 base, with 7 bases left between them. The germline CDR1 and CDR2 sequences are KGHSH and LQKENI. The CDR3 nucleotides read TGTGCCAGCTCACCACCGAGACAGTCCTACGAGCAGTACTTC. Translating gives CASSPPRQSYEQYF.

The CDR3 sequence is CASSYSEVGGDYGYTF. The CDR3 region has the DNA TGTGCCAGCAGTTACTCGGAAGTGGGGGGGGACTATGGCTACACCTTC. V gene TRBV6-6 combines with J gene TRBJ1-2; D is possibly TRBD1 (5 bases). The CDR3 covers 16 residues. The V gene lost 0 bases and the J gene lost 3 bases, with 14 bases spanning the gap. Germline V gene data show CDR1 as MNHNY and CDR2 as SVGAGI (reference sequence).

A few counts support this clone. The rearrangement uses TRBV18 and TRBJ1-5; D might be TRBD1 (5 bases). In germline, CDR1 is KGHSH, CDR2 LQKENI. V lost 3 bases and J 6 bases, leaving 15 bases between the germline ends. The CDR3 extends over 15 amino acids. CDR3 sequence reads: CASSPKVGAGQPQHF. For the CDR3, the DNA is TGTGCCAGCTCACCGAAAGTTGGGGCCGGTCAGCCCCAGCATTTT.

The chain recombines TRBV19 with TRBJ1-2; TRBD1 matches at 8 bases. The CDR3 consists of 12 residues. Per the germline V gene, CDR1 is LNHDA and CDR2 is SQIVND (reference sequence). V lost 7 bases, J lost 8 bases, and 6 bases stayed unmatched. The CDR3 nucleotides read TGTGCCAGTACCCAGGGGGCGAGCGGCTACACCTTC. Its translation is CASTQGASGYTF.

This clone has just a few counts. The chain has TRBV7-2 and TRBJ1-3; no clear D. This CDR3 comprises 14 residues. CDR1 is SGHTA, CDR2 FQGNSA, per germline. V shed 4 bases and J shed 4 bases, with 11 bases lying between them. DNA for the CDR3: TGTGCCAGCAGCTCCCCAGGTTGGGGAAACACCATATATTTT. It yields the protein CASSSPGWGNTIYF.

The chain links TRBV7-8 to TRBJ1-2, with TRBD1 as a possible D gene (5 bases). The length of the CDR3 is 15 residues. Germline V CDR1 and CDR2: SGHVS, FQNEAQ. Trimming shortened V by 5 bases and J by 8 bases, and 21 bases separated the two germline ends. CDR3 nucleotides: TGTGCCAGCAGCCAATTTAGAACTGGGGCGGAGGGCTACACCTTC. This gives the protein CASSQFRTGAEGYTF.

The chain is built from TRBV24-1 and TRBJ1-5; D ambiguous. Trimming removed 5 bases from V and 7 bases from J, with 17 bases in between. The CDR3 is 15 amino acids. In germline, CDR1 is KGHDR, CDR2 SFDVKD. The CDR3 DNA reads as TGTGCCACCAGTGCGGGTGGCTTCTTGAGACAGCCCCAGCATTTT. Residues: CATSAGGFLRQPQHF.

This clone was seen a handful of times. The chain combines TRBV6-1 with TRBJ2-7, with D perhaps matching TRBD2 (5 bases). V shed 2 bases and J shed 12 bases, with 11 bases lying between them. The germline V gene has CDR1 MNHNS and CDR2 SASEGT. The CDR3 loop spans 11 amino acids. CDR3 DNA sequence: TGTGCCAGCAGTGAATCGGGGTTACGGTACTTC. Translated, it gives CASSESGLRYF.

The J gene is TRBJ1-2, the V gene TRBV19, with a weak D call TRBD1 (6 bases). V lost 5 bases to trimming and J lost 2 bases, with 9 bases between them. Germline CDR1 reads LNHDA; CDR2 reads SQIVND (reference sequence). The CDR3 has 13 residues. The CDR3 sequence is CASSVTGNYGYTF. The CDR3 region has the DNA TGTGCCAGTAGTGTAACAGGGAACTATGGCTACACCTTC.

Remarks on this clone: In the same sample, other DNA sequences code for this CDR3. The chain recombines TRBV5-6 with TRBJ2-7; 9 nucleotides agree with TRBD1. After removal of 0 bases from V and 2 bases from J, the junction contained 0 bases not matched to a gene. Germline CDR1 is SGHDT and CDR2 is YYEEEE. The CDR3 is 14 amino acids. This chain's CDR3 is CASSLGQGAYEQYF. The CDR3 nucleotides are TGTGCCAGCAGCTTGGGACAGGGGGCCTACGAGCAGTACTTC.

The CDR3 spells CASSPLDRGYGYTF. The CDR3 DNA reads TGTGCCAGCAGCCCACTCGACAGGGGATATGGCTACACCTTC. This rearrangement joins TRBV6-5 to TRBJ1-2; 8 bases fit TRBD1. CDR1 is MNHEY and CDR2 is SVGAGI in the germline V gene. The junction had 8 bases not matched to a gene; V was cut back by 6 bases and J by 5 bases. The CDR3 spans 14 residues.

The gene calls are TRBV19 and TRBJ1-2; 10 bases align to TRBD1. The CDR3 sequence is 14 residues long. Germline assignment: CDR1 LNHDA and CDR2 SQIVND (reference sequence). Germline trimming cut 7 bases from V and 7 bases from J; bases unmatched to any gene: 9. The CDR3 here is CASMVTGGLGGYTF. CDR3 DNA sequence: TGTGCCAGTATGGTGACAGGGGGCTTAGGTGGCTACACCTTC.

The genes are TRBV9 and TRBJ1-2; D perhaps matches TRBD1 (5 bases). The germline V gene encodes CDR1 SGDLS and CDR2 YYNGEE. V was clipped by 0 bases and J by 0 bases, with 18 bases between them. CDR3 length: 18 amino acids. The CDR3 bases are TGTGCCAGCAGCGTAGACGGGGGAGGATTGGCAGCTAACTATGGCTACACCTTC. Translating gives CASSVDGGGLAANYGYTF.

The gene calls are TRBV3-1 (or the pseudogene TRBV3-2) and TRBJ2-7, with 7 bases aligning to TRBD1. The V gene's germline CDR1 is LGHDT and CDR2 YNNKEL (reference sequence). V gave up 4 bases and J gave up 5 bases; unmatched junction bases: 8. The CDR3 is 14 residues long. CDR3 loop: CASSLPGQLDEQYF. In nucleotides, the CDR3 is TGTGCCAGCAGCCTCCCGGGACAGCTGGACGAGCAGTACTTC.